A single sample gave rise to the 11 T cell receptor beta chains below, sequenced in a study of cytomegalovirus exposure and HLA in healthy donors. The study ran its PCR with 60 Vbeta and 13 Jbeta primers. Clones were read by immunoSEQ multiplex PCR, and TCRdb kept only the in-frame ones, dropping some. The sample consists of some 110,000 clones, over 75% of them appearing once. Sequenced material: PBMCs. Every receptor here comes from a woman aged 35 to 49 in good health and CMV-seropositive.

Here the CDR3 reads CASSERSQGVTQYF. CDR3 nucleotide sequence: TGTGCCAGCAGTGAAAGGTCTCAGGGTGTTACGCAGTATTTT. The V gene is TRBV6-1, the J gene TRBJ2-3, with D perhaps TRBD1 (5 bases). CDR1 is MNHNS and CDR2 is SASEGT in the germline V gene. Trimming cost V 2 bases and J 8 bases, with 14 bases left between them. This CDR3 has 14 amino acids.

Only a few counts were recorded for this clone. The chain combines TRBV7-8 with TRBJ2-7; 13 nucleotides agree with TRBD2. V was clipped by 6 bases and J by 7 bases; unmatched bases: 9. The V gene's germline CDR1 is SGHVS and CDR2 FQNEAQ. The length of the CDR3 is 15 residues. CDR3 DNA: TGTGCCAGCAGACATACTAGCGGGAGGGCCGGGGAGCAGTACTTC. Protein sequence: CASRHTSGRAGEQYF.

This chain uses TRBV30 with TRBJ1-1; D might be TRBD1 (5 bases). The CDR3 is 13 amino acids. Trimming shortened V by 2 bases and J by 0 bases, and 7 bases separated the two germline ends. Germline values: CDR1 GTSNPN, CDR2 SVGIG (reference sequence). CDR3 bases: TGTGCCTGGAGTACAGGACTGAACACTGAAGCTTTCTTT. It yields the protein CAWSTGLNTEAFF.

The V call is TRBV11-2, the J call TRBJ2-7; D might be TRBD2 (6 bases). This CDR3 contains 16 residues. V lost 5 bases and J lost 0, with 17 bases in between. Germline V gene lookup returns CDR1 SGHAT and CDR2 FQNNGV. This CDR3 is CASSLSLATTSYEQYF. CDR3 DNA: TGTGCCAGCAGCCTCTCCCTAGCGACAACCTCCTACGAGCAGTACTTC. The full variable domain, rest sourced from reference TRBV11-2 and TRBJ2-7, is EAGVAQSPRYKIIEKRQSVAFWCNPISGHATLYWYQQILGQGPKLLIQFQNNGVVDDSQLPKDRFSAERLKGVDSTLKIQPAKLEDSAVYLCASSLSLATTSYEQYFGPGTRLTVT.

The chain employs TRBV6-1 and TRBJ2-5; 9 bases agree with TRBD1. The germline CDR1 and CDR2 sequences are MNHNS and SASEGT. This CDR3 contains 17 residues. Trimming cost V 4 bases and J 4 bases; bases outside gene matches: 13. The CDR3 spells CASSADRGSPRRETQYF. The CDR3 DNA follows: TGTGCCAGCAGTGCCGACAGGGGGTCTCCTCGACGAGAGACCCAGTACTTC.

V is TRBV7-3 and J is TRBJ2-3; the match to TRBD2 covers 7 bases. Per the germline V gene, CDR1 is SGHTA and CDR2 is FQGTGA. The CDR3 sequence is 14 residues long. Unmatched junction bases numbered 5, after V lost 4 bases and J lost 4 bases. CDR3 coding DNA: TGTGCCAGCAGCTCAGCTGGGGGGGCAGATACGCAGTATTTT. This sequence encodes CASSSAGGADTQYF.

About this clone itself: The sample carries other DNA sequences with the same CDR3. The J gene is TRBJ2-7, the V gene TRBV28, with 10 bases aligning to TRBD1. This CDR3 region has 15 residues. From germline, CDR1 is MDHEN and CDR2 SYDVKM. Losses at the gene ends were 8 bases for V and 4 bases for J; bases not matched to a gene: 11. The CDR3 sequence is CASSPFRDRGYEQYF. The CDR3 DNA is TGTGCCAGCTCACCTTTCCGGGACAGGGGTTACGAGCAGTACTTC. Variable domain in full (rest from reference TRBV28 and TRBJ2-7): DVKVTQSSRYLVKRTGEKVFLECVQDMDHENMFWYRQDPGLGLRLIYFSYDVKMKEKGDIPEGYSVSREKKERFSLILESASTNQTSMYLCASSPFRDRGYEQYFGPGTRLTVT.

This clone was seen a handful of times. The CDR3 is CASSEWGDQPQHF. DNA of the CDR3: TGTGCCAGCAGTGAATGGGGGGATCAGCCCCAGCATTTT. The gene calls are TRBV25-1 and TRBJ1-5; D might be TRBD1 (5 bases). V lost 1 base to trimming and J lost 5 bases, with 6 bases between them. The CDR3 contains 13 residues. CDR1 is MGHDK and CDR2 is SYGVNS in the germline V gene. Full variable domain (remainder filled in from reference TRBV25-1 and TRBJ1-5): EADIYQTPRYLVIGTGKKITLECSQTMGHDKMYWYQQDPGMELHLIHYSYGVNSTEKGDLSSESTVSRIRTEHFPLTLESARPSHTSQYLCASSEWGDQPQHFGDGTRLSIL.

In DNA, the CDR3 is TGCGCCAGCAGGAAGCCCCCTAGCGGGAGCACAGATACGCAGTATTTT. This sequence encodes CASRKPPSGSTDTQYF. The chain uses TRBV5-1 and TRBJ2-3; 8 nucleotides agree with TRBD2. The V gene end was trimmed by 5 bases and the J gene end by 0 bases; junction bases not matched to a gene: 8. Germline V gene sequence: CDR1 SGHRS, CDR2 YFSETQ. The CDR3 runs to 16 residues. The whole variable domain, filled in from reference TRBV5-1 and TRBJ2-3, reads KAGVTQTPRYLIKTRGQQVTLSCSPISGHRSVSWYQQTPGQGLQFLFEYFSETQRNKGNFPGRFSGRQFSNSRSEMNVSTLELGDSALYLCASRKPPSGSTDTQYFGPGTRLTVL.

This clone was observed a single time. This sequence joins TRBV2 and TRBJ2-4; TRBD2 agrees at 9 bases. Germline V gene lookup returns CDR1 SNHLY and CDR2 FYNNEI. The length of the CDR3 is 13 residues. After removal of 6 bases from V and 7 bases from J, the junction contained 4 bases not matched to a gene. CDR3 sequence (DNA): TGTGCCAGCAGACCGGGACTAGCCAACATTCAGTACTTC. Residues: CASRPGLANIQYF.

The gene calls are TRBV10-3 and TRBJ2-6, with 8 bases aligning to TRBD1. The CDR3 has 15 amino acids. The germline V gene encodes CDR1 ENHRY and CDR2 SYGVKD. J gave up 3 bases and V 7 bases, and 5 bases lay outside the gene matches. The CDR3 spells CAITAGGSGANVLTF. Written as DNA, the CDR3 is TGTGCCATCACAGCAGGGGGCAGTGGGGCCAACGTCCTGACTTTC.